The source of this T cell receptor beta chain is a study of T cell repertoires in cytomegalovirus infection. In the study overall: Use of recently identified HLA-C-restricted and well-studied HLA-B-restricted CMV epitopes was part of the study. An indication of both CMV infection and matching HLA type came from public TCR beta signatures. Findings and limits, study-wide: The ex vivo response showed dominance by HLA-C-restricted CMV-specific TCR beta clonotypes.

This clonotype has ten or more counts. Its target is not known. TCRdb itself ran the reads through MiXCR, one entry per CDR3 protein. The sample includes about 770,000 distinct CDR3 sequences, just under 30% seen only once; the top ten take less than 15%. The starting material was cultured CD8+ T cells from PBMCs, obtained from culture after CMV antigen stimulation. This clonotype was obtained from a human donor in good health (CMV status not recorded). Some clones in this sample may be carry-over from other donors' samples.

The CDR3 reads CSALGSLRQFF. As DNA, the CDR3 is TGCAGTGCACTGGGGAGTTTACGGCAGTTCTTC. J is TRBJ2-1 and V is TRBV20-1; D is possibly TRBD2 (5 bases). Germline V gene lookup returns CDR1 DFQATT and CDR2 SNEGSKA (reference sequence). CDR3 length equals 11 residues. Trimming took 6 bases from V and 12 from J, leaving 15 bases between them.